This T cell receptor beta chain was retrieved from a study of T-cell reconstitution after alpha-beta-depleted transplantation in children. As regards this clonotype: The antigen is undetermined.

Researchers prepared the TCRbeta library using unique molecular identifiers, the study reports. TCRdb redid the calling of the PCR reads with MiXCR, one entry per CDR3 protein. The table records 500,000 to 750,000 distinct CDR3 sequences, 10% to 15% of them present only once. CDR1 LGHDT and CDR2 YNNKEL come from the germline V gene (reference sequence). The CDR3 spans 20 residues. The V and J ends lost 4 bases and 2 bases, in that order; junction bases with no gene match: 18. Study conclusions and caveats: At around two months after transplant, the alpha-beta T cells were reportedly derived from several hundred expanded clones that came from non-depleted graft cells.

V is TRBV3-1 and J is TRBJ2-7, with 12 bases fitting TRBD2. The material sequenced was PBMCs, mostly from graft donor cells, taken 360 days after TCRalphabeta/CD19-depleted stem cell transplant. The origin of this receptor is a male patient younger than 18 who had a stem cell transplant for acute myeloid leukemia, so the T cells may come from the graft donor. This CDR3 is CASSRTLAGGTTGRTYEQYF. CDR3 DNA: TGTGCCAGCAGCCGAACACTAGCGGGAGGTACCACGGGTAGAACCTACGAGCAGTACTTC.